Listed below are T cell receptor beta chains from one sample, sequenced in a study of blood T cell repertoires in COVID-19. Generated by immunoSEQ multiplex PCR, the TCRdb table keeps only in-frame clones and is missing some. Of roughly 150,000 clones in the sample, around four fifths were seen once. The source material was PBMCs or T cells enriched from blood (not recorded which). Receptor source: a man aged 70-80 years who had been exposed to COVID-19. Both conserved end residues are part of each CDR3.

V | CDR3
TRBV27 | CASSLGTLRTDTQYF
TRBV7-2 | CASSFAVAGANTGELFF
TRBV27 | CASSLSRNGQPQHF
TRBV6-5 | CASSQISRRDGYTF
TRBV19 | CASSIVETILYNEQFF
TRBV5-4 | CASSFGLAAVDTQYF
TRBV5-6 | CASSLGVTEAFF
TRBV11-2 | CASSLSPAGVQRGGYTF
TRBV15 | CATSRDIGTGGRYNEQFF
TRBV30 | CAWNNIRGTEAFF
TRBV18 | CASSPADLGTEAFF
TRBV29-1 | CSAGLAEQFF
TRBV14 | CASSPKQGPRRELFF
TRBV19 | CASATGQGNTEAFF
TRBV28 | CASSFTSLAKNIQYF
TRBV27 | CASRYLQGGGAQHF
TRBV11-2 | CASSSTTGGLSSYEQYF
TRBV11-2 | CASSLGPSGVFYNEQFF
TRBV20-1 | CSASGTAVAFF
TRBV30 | CAWGTGTGSYEQYF
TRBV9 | CASSVERGPGEQYF
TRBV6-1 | CASSREGGREQYF
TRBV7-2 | CASSSRQGETGNTIYF
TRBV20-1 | CSASERNNQPQHF
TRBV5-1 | CASSPSTGEETQYF
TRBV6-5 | CASTPGGGYGYEQYF
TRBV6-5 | CASSYEGDSPLHF
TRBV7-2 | CASSARQIF
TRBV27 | CASSLSSRGNSPLHF
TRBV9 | CASSVITGGRETQYF
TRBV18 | CASSPPEGPRGTEAFF
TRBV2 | CASSDDRARHEQYF
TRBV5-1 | CASSLEDGGVYGYTF
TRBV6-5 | CASSYATSGYTGELFF
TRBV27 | CASSFTVNYGYTF
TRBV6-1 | CASSVRLTGEVGGTQYF
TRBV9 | CASSVAAGTLYEQYF
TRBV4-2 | CASSQERGRGIYGYTF
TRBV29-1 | CSVKIGGQPQHF
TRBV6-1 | CASSDLGQARTEAFF
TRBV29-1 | CSVGTIYGYTF
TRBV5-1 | CASSPSRQDYEQYF